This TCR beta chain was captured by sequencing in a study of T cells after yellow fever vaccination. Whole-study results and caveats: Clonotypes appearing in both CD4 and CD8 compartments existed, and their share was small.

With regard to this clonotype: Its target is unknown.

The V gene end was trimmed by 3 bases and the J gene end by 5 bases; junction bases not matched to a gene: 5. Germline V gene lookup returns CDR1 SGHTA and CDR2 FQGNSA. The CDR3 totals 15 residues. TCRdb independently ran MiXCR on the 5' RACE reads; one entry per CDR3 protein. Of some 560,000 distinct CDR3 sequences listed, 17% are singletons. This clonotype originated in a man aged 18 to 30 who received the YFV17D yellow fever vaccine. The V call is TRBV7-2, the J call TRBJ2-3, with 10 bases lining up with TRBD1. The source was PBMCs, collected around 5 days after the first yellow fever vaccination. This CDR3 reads CASSFRQGAKDTQYF. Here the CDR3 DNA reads TGTGCCAGCAGCTTTCGACAGGGGGCTAAAGATACGCAGTATTTT.